The 2 T cell receptor beta chains given below trace back to one sample, sequenced in a study of a mutant IDH1 vaccine in newly diagnosed glioma. Repertoires were generated with immunoSEQ multiplex PCR, while TCRdb's copy carries only in-frame clones and drops some. Of 30,000 to 40,000 clones in the sample, 81% were seen once. Time point: week 23, last vaccination. Vaccination comprised doses that each held 300 ug of mutant IDH1 20-mer peptide, plus topical imiquimod. The antigens of these receptors remain unknown. Sample: PBMCs, taken from a glioma patient whose treatment included an IDH1 peptide vaccine. These receptors were obtained from a man aged 40-50 years with glioma.

In DNA form, the CDR3 reads TGCAGCGTTCGGAGCACGGCTGTGAACACCGGGGAGCTGTTTTTT. Translation gives CSVRSTAVNTGELFF. The rearrangement links TRBV29-1 to TRBJ2-2; no clear D. Germline V gene lookup returns CDR1 SQVTM and CDR2 ANQGSEA. V was shortened by 5 bases and J by 1 base, with 14 bases between the two germline ends. The CDR3 contains 15 residues.

The sample holds one count of this clone. This chain uses TRBV18 with TRBJ2-5, with 11 bases that match TRBD2. This CDR3 is 21 amino acids long. Losses at the gene ends were 3 bases for V and 0 bases for J; bases not matched to a gene: 18. Germline loops: CDR1 KGHSH, CDR2 LQKENI. The CDR3 loop is CASSPFPGLAGGPMYQETQYF. The DNA for the CDR3 is TGTGCCAGCTCACCGTTCCCCGGATTAGCGGGAGGGCCGATGTACCAAGAGACCCAGTACTTC.